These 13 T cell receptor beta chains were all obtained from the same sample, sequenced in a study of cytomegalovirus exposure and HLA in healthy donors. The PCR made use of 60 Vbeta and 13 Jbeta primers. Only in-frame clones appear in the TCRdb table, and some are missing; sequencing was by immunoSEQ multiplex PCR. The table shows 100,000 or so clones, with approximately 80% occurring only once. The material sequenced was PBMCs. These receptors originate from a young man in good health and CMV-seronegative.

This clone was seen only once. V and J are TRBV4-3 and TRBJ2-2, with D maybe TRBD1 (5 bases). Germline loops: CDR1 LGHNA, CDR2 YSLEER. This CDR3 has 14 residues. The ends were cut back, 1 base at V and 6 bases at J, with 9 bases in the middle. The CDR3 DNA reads TGCGCCAGCAGCCAAGCTCCAGGGTCCGGGGAGCTGTTTTTT. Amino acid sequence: CASSQAPGSGELFF.

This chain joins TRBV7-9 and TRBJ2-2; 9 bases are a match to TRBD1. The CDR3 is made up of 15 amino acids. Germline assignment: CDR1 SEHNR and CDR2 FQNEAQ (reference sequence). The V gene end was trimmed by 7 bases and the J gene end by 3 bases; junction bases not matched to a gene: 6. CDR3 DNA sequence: TGTGCCAGCACTACCGGGACAGGGTACACCGGGGAGCTGTTTTTT. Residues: CASTTGTGYTGELFF.

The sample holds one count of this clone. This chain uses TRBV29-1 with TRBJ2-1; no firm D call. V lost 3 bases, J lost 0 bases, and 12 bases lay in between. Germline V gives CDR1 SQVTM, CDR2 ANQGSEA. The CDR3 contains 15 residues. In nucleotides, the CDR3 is TGCAGCGTTGATGACTCGAGCGTCTCCTACAATGAGCAGTTCTTC. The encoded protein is CSVDDSSVSYNEQFF.

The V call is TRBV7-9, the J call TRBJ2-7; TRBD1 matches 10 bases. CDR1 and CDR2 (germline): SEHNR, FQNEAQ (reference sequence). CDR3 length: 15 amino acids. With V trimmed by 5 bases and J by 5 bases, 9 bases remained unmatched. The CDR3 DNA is TGTGCCAGCAGCCCCCCGGGACAGGGGTTCGACGAGCAGTACTTC. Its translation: CASSPPGQGFDEQYF.

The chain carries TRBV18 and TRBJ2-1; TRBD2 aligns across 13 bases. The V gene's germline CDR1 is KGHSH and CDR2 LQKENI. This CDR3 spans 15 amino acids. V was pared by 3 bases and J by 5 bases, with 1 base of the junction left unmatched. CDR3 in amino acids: CASSPGTSGNNEQFF. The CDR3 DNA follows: TGTGCCAGCTCACCTGGGACTAGCGGGAACAATGAGCAGTTCTTC.

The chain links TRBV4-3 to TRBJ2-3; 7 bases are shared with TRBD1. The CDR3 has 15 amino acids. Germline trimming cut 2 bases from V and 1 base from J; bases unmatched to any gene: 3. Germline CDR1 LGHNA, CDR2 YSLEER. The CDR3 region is CASSQRQGGTDTQYF. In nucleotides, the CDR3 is TGCGCCAGCAGCCAACGACAGGGTGGCACAGATACGCAGTATTTT.

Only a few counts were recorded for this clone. Written as DNA, the CDR3 is TGTGCCAGCAGCCAAGATGGAAGGAGGTCACCCCTCCACTTT. Translation gives CASSQDGRRSPLHF. The genes are TRBV4-2 and TRBJ1-6; the D is unclear. There are 14 residues in the CDR3. The V gene's germline CDR1 is LGHNA and CDR2 YNFKEQ. The V end lost 0 bases, the J end lost 10 bases, and 10 bases lay between the germline ends.

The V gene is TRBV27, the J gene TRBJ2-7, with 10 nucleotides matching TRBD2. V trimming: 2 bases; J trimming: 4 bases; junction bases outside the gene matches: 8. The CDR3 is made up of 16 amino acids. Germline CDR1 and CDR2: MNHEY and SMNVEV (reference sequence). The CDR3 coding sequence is TGTGCCAGCAGTTTACTCCCGGGACTAGCGTTGTACGAGCAGTACTTC. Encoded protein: CASSLLPGLALYEQYF.

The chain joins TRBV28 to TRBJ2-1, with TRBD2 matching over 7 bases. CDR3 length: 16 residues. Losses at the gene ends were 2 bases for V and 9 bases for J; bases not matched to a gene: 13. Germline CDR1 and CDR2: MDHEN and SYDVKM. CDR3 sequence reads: CASSLTPGGVITEQFF. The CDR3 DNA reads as TGTGCCAGCAGTTTAACCCCGGGGGGAGTAATTACTGAGCAGTTCTTC.

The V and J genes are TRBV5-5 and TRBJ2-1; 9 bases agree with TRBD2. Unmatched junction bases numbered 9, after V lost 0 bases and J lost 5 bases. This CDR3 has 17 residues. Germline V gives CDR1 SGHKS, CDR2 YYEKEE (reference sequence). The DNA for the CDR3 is TGTGCCAGCAGCTTGGCCGGGACTAGCACTACACACAATGAGCAGTTCTTC. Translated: CASSLAGTSTTHNEQFF.

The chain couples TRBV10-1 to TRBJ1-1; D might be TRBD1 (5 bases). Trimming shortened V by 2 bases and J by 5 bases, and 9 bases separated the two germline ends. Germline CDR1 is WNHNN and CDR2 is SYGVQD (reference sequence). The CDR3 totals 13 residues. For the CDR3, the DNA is TGCGCCAGCAGTGAGGGCAGGGTAACTGAAGCTTTCTTT. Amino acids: CASSEGRVTEAFF.

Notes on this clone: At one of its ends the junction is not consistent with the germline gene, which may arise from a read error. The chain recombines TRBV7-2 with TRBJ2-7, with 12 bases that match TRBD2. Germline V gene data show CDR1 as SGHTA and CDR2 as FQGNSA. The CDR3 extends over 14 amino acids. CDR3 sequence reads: CASRLAGGSYGQYF. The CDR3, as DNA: TGTGCCAGCAGACTAGCGGGGGGCTCCTACGGGCAGTACTTC.

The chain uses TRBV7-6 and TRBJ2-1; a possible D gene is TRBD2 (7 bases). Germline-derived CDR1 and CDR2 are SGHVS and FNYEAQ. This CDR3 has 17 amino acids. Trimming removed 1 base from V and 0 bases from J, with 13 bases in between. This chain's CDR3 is CASSLGEGGGSYNEQFF. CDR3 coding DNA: TGTGCCAGCAGCTTAGGGGAGGGGGGTGGCTCCTACAATGAGCAGTTCTTC.